This TCR beta chain was identified in a study of T cell responses to AZD1222 COVID-19 vaccine. Study details: Analysis merged second doses at about 4 or about 12 weeks.

The study's findings and limits: White British donors predominated, females outnumbered males, and clonal diversity was possibly underestimated.

In regard to this clone: Its antigen is unknown.

Data came from immunoSEQ multiplex PCR; TCRdb stores just in-frame clones and leaves some out. Among 150,000 to 200,000 clones listed, around nine tenths were seen once. The V end was cut by 3 bases, the J end by 1 base, with 8 bases between. Germline V gene sequence: CDR1 SGDLS, CDR2 YYNGEE. The CDR3 contains 14 residues. The rearrangement links TRBV9 to TRBJ1-5; TRBD1 is a possible D gene (5 bases). The specimen comprised peripheral blood, sampled on day 0 of AZD1222 vaccination. This sequence was found in an adult in good health. In nucleotides, the CDR3 is TGTGCCAGCAGCGAATCAGGGAGCAATCAGCCCCAGCATTTT. It codes for CASSESGSNQPQHF.